This T cell receptor (beta chain) was identified in a study of shared T cell receptors in the human thymus (dated by TCRdb to about 2021). Regarding the study in general: The study examined how self-reactive, shared T-cell receptor alpha chains are generated in the human thymus.

This clone was recorded once. Its antigen remains undetermined. No much larger clonotype is one base removed from it; base qualities were not supplied. The CDR3 runs 16 residues from the cysteine to the phenylalanine. Just CDR3 DNA is preserved here, 48 bases in frame from base 1. Trimming takes 1 base from V and 7 bases from J, and the germline ends sit 14 bases apart. Sequences SGHTA (CDR1) and FQGTGA (CDR2) are obtained from the germline V gene. Libraries were built with the immunoSEQ multiplex PCR assay. Sourced from immuneACCESS, this table was stored by TCRdb with only in-frame sequences that have V and J called. A share of the clones is absent; for the studies checked, an unresolved V gene accounts for under half, and the remainder has no known explanation. The sample table contains hundreds of thousands of clones; only one count was recorded for over 75% of them. The ten largest make up roughly 0.01% of the sample.

These data also formed part of another study, on human thymus T cells. The second study, in turn, reports: The donors were immunologically healthy infants in Finland who had open corrective cardiac surgery for congenital heart defects. Thymus tissue was collected as surgical resects that were removed during corrective cardiac surgery. Usage of V and J gene segments appeared to be biased in both the thymic and the peripheral blood repertoires. The related research found that thymic TCR repertoires overlapped highly between unrelated individuals. The study used 7 to 9 infant thymus samples plus four related peripheral blood samples to characterize TCR alpha and beta repertoires. Donor ages ranging from about 6 to 244 days were recorded, and several male and a couple of female infants were included in the cohort. Thymocytes were freed from the tissue by mechanical means and kept at -70 degrees C as pellets of roughly 10-32 million cells. A QIAsymphony instrument was used to extract genomic DNA from the frozen cell pellets. TCRB and TCRAD loci were amplified from a standardized quantity of quality-controlled genomic DNA using the immunoSEQ multiplex PCR assay. The V(D)J region was spanned by amplicons of a length sufficient to cover the CDR3 and to identify V and J genes. The amplicons were sequenced on an Illumina platform via the commercial immunoSEQ service. Primer bias and sequencing errors were corrected as previously described, and TCRAD and TCRB were defined on the basis of the IMGT database. The repertoires were analysed using immunoSEQ Analyzer 3.0 and VDJTools for basic statistics, V/J segment usage, diversity estimates, rarefaction and pairwise overlap. Chao1, ChaoE, Efron-Thisted, Shannon and inverse Simpson indices were used to estimate diversity, which was also estimated on datasets down-sampled to the smallest sample. Repertoire overlap was assessed by strict matching of CDR3 nucleotide sequence, V gene and J gene, and clustering was done by Jaccard-based multidimensional scaling. On average, roughly 850,000 unique TCRB clonotypes were obtained from thymus samples, compared with some 84,000 from blood samples.

This sequence originates from a girl less than two years old with a congenital heart defect. Donor details come from another sample of the same person, matched by shared clones. The sequence joins TRBV7-3 to TRBJ1-6; a weak D assignment points to TRBD1 (6 bases agree). Sequenced: thymocytes. The nucleotides are TGTGCCAGCAGCTTAAGGCTCAGGGGAGGGAATTCACCCCTCCACTTT. This encodes CASSLRLRGGNSPLHF.